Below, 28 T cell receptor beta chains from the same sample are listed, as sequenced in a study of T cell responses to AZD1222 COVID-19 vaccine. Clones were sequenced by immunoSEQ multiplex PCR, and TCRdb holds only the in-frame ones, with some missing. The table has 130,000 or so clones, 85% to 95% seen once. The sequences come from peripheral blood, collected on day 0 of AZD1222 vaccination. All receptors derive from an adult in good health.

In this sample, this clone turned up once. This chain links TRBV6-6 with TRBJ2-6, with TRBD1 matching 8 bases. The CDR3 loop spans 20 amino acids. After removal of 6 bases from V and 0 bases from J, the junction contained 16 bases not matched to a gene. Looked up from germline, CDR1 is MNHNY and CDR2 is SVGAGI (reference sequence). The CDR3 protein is CASSLPRTGGFYSGANVLTF. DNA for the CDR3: TGTGCCAGCAGCCTCCCTCGTACAGGGGGTTTTTACTCTGGGGCCAACGTCCTGACTTTC.

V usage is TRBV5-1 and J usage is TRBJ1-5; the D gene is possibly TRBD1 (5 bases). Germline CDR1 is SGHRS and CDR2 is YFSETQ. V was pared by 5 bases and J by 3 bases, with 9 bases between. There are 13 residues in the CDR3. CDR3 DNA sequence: TGCGCCAGCAGGCAGGGCCCCAATCAGCCCCAGCATTTT. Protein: CASRQGPNQPQHF.

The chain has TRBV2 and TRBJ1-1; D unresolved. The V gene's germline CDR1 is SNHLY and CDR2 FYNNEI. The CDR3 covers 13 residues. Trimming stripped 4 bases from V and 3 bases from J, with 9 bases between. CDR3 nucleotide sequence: TGTGCCAGCAGTGTCCGTACAGACACTGAAGCTTTCTTT. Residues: CASSVRTDTEAFF. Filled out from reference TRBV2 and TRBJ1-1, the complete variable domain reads EPEVTQTPSHQVTQMGQEVILRCVPISNHLYFYWYRQILGQKVEFLVSFYNNEISEKSEIFDDQFSVERPDGSNFTLKIRSTKLEDSAMYFCASSVRTDTEAFFGQGTRLTVV.

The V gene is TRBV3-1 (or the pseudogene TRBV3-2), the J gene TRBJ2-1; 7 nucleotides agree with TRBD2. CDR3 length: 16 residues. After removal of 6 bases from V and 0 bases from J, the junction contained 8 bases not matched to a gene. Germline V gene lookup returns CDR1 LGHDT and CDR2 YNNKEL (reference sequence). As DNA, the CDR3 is TGTGCCAGCAGTGTCACGGGGGGAAGCTCCTACAATGAGCAGTTCTTC. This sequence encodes CASSVTGGSSYNEQFF.

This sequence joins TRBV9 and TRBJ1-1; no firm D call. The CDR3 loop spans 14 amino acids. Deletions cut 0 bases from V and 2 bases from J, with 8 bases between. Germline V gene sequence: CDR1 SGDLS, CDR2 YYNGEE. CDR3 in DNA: TGTGCCAGCAGCGTAGAGGGCCTTAACACTGAAGCTTTCTTT. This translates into CASSVEGLNTEAFF.

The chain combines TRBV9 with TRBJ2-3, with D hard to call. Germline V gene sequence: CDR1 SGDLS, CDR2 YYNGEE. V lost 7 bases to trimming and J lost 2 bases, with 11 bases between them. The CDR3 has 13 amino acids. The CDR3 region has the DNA TGTGCCAGCTCCAGAGACCACACAGATACGCAGTATTTT. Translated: CASSRDHTDTQYF.

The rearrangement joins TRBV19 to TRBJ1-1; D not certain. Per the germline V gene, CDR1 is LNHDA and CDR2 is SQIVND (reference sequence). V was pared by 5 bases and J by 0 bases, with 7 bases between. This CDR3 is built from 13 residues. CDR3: CASSRGLNTEAFF. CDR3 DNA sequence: TGTGCCAGTAGTCGGGGATTGAACACTGAAGCTTTCTTT.

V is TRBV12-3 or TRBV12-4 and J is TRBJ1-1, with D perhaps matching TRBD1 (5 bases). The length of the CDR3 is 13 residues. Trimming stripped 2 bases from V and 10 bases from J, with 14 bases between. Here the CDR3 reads CASSLRDHLGAFF. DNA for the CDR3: TGTGCCAGCAGTTTAAGGGACCACCTCGGAGCTTTCTTT.

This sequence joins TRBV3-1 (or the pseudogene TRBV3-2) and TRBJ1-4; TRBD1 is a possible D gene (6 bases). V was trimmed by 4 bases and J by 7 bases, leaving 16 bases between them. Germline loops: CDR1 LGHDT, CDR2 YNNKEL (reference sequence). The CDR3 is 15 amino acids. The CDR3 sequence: CASSLDWGLGEKLFF. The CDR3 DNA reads TGTGCCAGCAGCCTTGACTGGGGGCTGGGTGAAAAACTGTTTTTT.

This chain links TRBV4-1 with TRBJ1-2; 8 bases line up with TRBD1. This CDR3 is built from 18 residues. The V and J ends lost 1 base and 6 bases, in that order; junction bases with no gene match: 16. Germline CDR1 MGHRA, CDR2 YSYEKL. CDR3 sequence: CASSQGGRQGIRGDGYTF. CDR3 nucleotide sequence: TGCGCCAGCAGCCAAGGCGGGAGACAGGGGATTCGTGGCGATGGCTACACCTTC.

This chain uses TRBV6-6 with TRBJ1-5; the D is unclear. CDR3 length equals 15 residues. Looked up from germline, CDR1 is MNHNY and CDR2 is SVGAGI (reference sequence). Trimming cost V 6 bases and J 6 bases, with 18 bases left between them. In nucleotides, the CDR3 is TGTGCCAGCAGCCCTGGAGGGTCTTTGGCTCAGCCCCAGCATTTT. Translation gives CASSPGGSLAQPQHF.

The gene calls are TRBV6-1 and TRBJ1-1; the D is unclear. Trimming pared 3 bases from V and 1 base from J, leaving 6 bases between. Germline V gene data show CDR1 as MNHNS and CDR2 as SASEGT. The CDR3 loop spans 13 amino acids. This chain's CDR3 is CASSEPGNTEAFF. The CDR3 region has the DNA TGTGCCAGCAGTGAGCCTGGGAACACTGAAGCTTTCTTT.

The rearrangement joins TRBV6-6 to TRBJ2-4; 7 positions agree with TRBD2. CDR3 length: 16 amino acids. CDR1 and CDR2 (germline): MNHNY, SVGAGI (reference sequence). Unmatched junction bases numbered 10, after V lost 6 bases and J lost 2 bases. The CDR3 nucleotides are TGTGCCAGCAGCCTTGGGAGGGTTGGGTCCAAAAACATTCAGTACTTC. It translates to CASSLGRVGSKNIQYF.

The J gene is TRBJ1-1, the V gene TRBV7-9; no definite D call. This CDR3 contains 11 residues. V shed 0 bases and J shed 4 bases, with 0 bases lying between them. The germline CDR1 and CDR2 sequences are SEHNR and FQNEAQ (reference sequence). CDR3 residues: CASSLATEAFF. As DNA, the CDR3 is TGTGCCAGCAGCTTAGCCACTGAAGCTTTCTTT.

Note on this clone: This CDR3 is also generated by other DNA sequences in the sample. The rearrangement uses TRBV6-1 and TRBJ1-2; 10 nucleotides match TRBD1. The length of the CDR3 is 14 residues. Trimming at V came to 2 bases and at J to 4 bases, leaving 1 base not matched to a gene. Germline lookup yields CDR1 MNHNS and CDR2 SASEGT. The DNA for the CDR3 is TGTGCCAGCAGTGAATGGGACAGGGGCTATGGCTACACCTTC. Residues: CASSEWDRGYGYTF.

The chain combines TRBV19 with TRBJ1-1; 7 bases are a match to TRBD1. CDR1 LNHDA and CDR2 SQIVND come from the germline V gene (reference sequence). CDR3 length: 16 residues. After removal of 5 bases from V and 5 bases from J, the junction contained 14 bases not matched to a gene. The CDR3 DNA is TGTGCCAGTAGTCCTCGGGAGGGGGCGAGTCGGACTGAAGCTTTCTTT. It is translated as CASSPREGASRTEAFF.

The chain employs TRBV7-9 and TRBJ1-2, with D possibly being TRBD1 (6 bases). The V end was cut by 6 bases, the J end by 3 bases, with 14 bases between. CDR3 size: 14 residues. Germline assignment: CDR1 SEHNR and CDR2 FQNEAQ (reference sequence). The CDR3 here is CASSLDRIDYGYTF. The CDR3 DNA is TGTGCCAGCAGTCTCGACAGGATAGACTATGGCTACACCTTC.

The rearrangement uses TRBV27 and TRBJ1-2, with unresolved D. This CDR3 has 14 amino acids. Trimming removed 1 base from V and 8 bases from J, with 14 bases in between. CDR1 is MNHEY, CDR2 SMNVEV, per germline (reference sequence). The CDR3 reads CASSLFAGQEGYTF. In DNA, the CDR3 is TGTGCCAGCAGTTTATTCGCCGGCCAAGAGGGCTACACCTTC.

As DNA, the CDR3 is TGTGCCAGCAGCCAAGCAATCCTTGGCGAGCAGTACTTC. This sequence encodes CASSQAILGEQYF. The chain carries TRBV4-2 and TRBJ2-7; D is unclear. Germline values: CDR1 LGHNA, CDR2 YNFKEQ. V was clipped by 1 base and J by 6 bases, with 10 bases between them. The CDR3 is 13 residues long.

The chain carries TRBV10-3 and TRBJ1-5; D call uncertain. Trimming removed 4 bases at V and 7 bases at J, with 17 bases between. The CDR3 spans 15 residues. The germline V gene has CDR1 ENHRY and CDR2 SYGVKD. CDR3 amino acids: CAISGGRGGGQPQHF. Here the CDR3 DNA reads TGTGCCATCAGTGGCGGACGGGGAGGCGGGCAGCCCCAGCATTTT.

In nucleotides, the CDR3 is TGTGCCAGCAGTCTGGTGACTAGCGGGGGGGGCAAAGAGACCCAGTACTTC. Encoded protein: CASSLVTSGGGKETQYF. The chain carries TRBV27 and TRBJ2-5; 14 positions match TRBD2. Germline loops: CDR1 MNHEY, CDR2 SMNVEV (reference sequence). The CDR3 is 17 amino acids. V gave up 5 bases and J gave up 3 bases; unmatched junction bases: 8.

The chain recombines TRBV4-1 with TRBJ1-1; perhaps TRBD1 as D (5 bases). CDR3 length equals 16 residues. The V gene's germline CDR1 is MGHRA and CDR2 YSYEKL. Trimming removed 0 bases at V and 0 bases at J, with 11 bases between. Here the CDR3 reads CASSQDYGGLNTEAFF. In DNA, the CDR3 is TGCGCCAGCAGCCAAGATTATGGGGGACTGAACACTGAAGCTTTCTTT.

The CDR3 reads CASSYRAYGEQYF. CDR3 nucleotide sequence: TGTGCCAGTAGTTATCGGGCCTACGGCGAGCAGTACTTC. V is TRBV19 and J is TRBJ2-7; the D is unclear. Trimming pared 5 bases from V and 6 bases from J, leaving 14 bases between. The CDR3 covers 13 residues. Germline V CDR1 and CDR2: LNHDA, SQIVND (reference sequence).

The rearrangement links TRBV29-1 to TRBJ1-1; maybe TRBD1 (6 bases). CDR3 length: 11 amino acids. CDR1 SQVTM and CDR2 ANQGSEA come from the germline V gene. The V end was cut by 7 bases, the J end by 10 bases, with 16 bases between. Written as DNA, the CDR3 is TGCAGCGGGAATCAGGGGAATCGAGCTTTCTTT. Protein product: CSGNQGNRAFF.

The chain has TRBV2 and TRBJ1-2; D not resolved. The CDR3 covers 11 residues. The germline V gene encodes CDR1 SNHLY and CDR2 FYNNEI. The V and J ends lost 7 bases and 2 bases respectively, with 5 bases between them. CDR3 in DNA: TGTGCCAGCAAACCGAACTATGGCTACACCTTC. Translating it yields CASKPNYGYTF.

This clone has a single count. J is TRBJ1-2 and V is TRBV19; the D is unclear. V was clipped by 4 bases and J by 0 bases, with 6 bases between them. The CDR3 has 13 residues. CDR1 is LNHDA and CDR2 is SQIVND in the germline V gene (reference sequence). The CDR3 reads CASSTGPNYGYTF. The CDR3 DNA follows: TGTGCCAGTAGTACTGGGCCTAACTATGGCTACACCTTC.

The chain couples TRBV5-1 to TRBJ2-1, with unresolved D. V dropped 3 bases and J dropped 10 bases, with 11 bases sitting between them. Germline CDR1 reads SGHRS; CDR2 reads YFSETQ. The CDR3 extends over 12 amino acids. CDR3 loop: CASSSGVQEQFF. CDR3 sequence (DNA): TGCGCCAGCAGCTCAGGCGTCCAAGAGCAGTTCTTC.

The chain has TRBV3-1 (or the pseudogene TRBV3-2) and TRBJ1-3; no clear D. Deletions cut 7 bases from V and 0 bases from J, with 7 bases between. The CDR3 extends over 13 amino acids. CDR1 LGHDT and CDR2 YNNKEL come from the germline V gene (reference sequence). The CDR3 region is CASISNSGNTIYF. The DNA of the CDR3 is TGTGCCAGCATCTCTAACTCTGGAAACACCATATATTTT.